This T cell receptor beta chain was obtained from a study of monozygotic twins with inflammatory bowel disease. Study outcomes and limitations: Immunosuppressive treatments were not uniform, and this may have added variability to patient repertoires. IBD patients displayed reduced TCRbeta diversity (inverse Simpson) when set against healthy co-twins.

The CDR3 sequence is 13 residues long. Germline CDR1 is SGHTA and CDR2 is FQGNSA. As to this clonotype: What it binds is unknown.

TCRdb reprocessed the 5' RACE reads and reports one entry per CDR3 protein, with no DNA. The sample has approximately 330,000 distinct CDR3 sequences, and its top ten clones hold 2% to 2.5%. Sequenced: blood. The sequence came from a human donor with ulcerative colitis or Crohn's disease, or a healthy co-twin of an affected twin (not recorded which). The chain is built from TRBV7-2 and TRBJ2-5. The CDR3 is CASSLTRQETQYF.